What follows are 5 T cell receptor beta chains derived from one specimen sequenced in a study of CD8 T cells in Susac syndrome. Random hexamers primed reverse transcription of about 0.45 to 1 ug RNA. TCRdb reanalysed the immunoSEQ multiplex PCR reads using MiXCR and keeps one entry per CDR3 protein. The sample lists hundreds of thousands of distinct CDR3 sequences; 95% to 97% were seen once. Sequenced material: CD4+ T cells from PBMCs. The source is a human donor with Susac syndrome.

The chain is built from TRBV29-1 and TRBJ2-1, with a tentative D call TRBD1 (5 bases). V was pared by 4 bases and J by 8 bases, with 12 bases between. This CDR3 is built from 12 residues. Germline lookup yields CDR1 SQVTM and CDR2 ANQGSEA. The CDR3 loop is CSVALIGDEQFF. The CDR3 bases are TGCAGCGTTGCCTTGATAGGGGATGAGCAGTTCTTC.

This chain connects TRBV30 to TRBJ2-3, with 12 bases aligning to TRBD2. This CDR3 contains 16 residues. CDR1 is GTSNPN, CDR2 SVGIG, per germline (reference sequence). Trimming at V came to 4 bases and at J to 5 bases, leaving 10 bases not matched to a gene. The CDR3 DNA is TGTGCCTGGACCTTTCTAGCGGGAGGGCCGGGAGATACGCAGTATTTT. It encodes CAWTFLAGGPGDTQYF.

The rearrangement links TRBV3-1 to TRBJ2-7; 7 nucleotides align to TRBD1. This CDR3 spans 17 amino acids. CDR1 and CDR2 from the germline V gene are LGHDT and YNNKEL (reference sequence). V shed 3 bases, J shed 3 bases, and the junction held 14 bases outside the gene matches. CDR3 residues: CASSHNYPGQKFYEQYF. CDR3 nucleotide sequence: TGTGCCAGCAGCCACAACTACCCGGGACAGAAATTCTACGAGCAGTACTTC.

This clonotype was counted once. This chain uses TRBV9 with TRBJ2-5; D is tentatively TRBD1 or TRBD2 (6 bases each). The CDR3 totals 13 residues. The ends were cut back, 4 bases at V and 5 bases at J, with 12 bases in the middle. Germline V gives CDR1 SGDLS, CDR2 YYNGEE. CDR3 DNA sequence: TGTGCCAGCAGCTCGACGGGGGCGGAGACCCAGTACTTC. It specifies CASSSTGAETQYF.

The rearrangement joins TRBV19 to TRBJ2-1; 8 bases fit TRBD2. V dropped 5 bases and J dropped 6; count of bases not matched to a gene: 9. In germline, CDR1 is LNHDA, CDR2 SQIVND (reference sequence). The CDR3 has 15 residues. In DNA form, the CDR3 reads TGTGCCAGTAGTCCCTTAGCGGGAACGATCAATGAGCAGTTCTTC. As protein: CASSPLAGTINEQFF.